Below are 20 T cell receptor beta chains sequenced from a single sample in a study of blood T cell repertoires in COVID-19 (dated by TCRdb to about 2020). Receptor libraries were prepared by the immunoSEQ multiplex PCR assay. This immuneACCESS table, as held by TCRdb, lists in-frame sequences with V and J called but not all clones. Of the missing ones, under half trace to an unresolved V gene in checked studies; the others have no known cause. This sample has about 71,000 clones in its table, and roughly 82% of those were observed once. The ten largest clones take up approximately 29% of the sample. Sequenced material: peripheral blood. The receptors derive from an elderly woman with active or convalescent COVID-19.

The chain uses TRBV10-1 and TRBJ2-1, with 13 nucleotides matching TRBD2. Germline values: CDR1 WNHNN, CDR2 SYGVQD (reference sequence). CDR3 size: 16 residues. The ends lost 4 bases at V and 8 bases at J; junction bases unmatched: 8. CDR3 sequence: CASSGLAGGLIDEQFF. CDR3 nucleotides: TGCGCCAGCAGTGGACTAGCGGGGGGACTTATCGATGAGCAGTTCTTC.

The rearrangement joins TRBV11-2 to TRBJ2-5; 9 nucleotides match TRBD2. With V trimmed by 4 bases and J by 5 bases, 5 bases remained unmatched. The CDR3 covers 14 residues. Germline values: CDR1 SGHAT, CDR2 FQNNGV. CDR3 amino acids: CASSSSGARETQYF. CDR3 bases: TGTGCCAGCAGCTCTAGCGGGGCGCGGGAGACCCAGTACTTC.

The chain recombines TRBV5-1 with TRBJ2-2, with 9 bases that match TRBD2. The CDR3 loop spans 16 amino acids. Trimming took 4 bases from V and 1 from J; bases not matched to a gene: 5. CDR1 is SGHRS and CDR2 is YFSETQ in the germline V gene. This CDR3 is CASSPPSGENTGELFF. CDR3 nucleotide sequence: TGCGCCAGCAGCCCCCCTAGCGGGGAGAACACCGGGGAGCTGTTTTTT.

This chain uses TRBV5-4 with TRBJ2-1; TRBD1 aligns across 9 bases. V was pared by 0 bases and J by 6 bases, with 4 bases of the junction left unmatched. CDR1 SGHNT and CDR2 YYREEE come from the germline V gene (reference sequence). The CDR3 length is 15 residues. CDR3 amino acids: CASSLAGTGSNEQFF. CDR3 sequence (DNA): TGTGCCAGCAGCTTGGCCGGGACAGGGAGCAATGAGCAGTTCTTC. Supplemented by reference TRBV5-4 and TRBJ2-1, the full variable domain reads ETGVTQSPTHLIKTRGQQVTLRCSSQSGHNTVSWYQQALGQGPQFIFQYYREEENGRGNFPPRFSGLQFPNYSSELNVNALELDDSALYLCASSLAGTGSNEQFFGPGTRLTVL.

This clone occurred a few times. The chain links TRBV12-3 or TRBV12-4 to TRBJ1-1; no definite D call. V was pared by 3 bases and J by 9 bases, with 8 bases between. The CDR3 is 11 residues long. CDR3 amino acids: CASSFQMQAFF. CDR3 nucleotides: TGTGCCAGCAGTTTTCAGATGCAAGCTTTCTTT.

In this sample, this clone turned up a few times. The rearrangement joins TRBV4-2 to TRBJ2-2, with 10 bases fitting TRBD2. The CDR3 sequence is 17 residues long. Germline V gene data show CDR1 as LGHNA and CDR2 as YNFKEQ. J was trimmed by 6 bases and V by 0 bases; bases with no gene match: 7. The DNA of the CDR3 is TGTGCCAGCAGCCAAGATTCGCTAGCGGGGGACCCCGGGGAGCTGTTTTTT. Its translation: CASSQDSLAGDPGELFF.

DNA for the CDR3: TGTGCCAGCTTCCCGGCAGGGAGGGGAGAGACCCAGTACTTC. Its protein product is CASFPAGRGETQYF. The chain has TRBV5-5 and TRBJ2-5; 7 nucleotides align to TRBD2. The CDR3 has 14 amino acids. The germline V gene has CDR1 SGHKS and CDR2 YYEKEE (reference sequence). Germline trimming cut 7 bases from V and 4 bases from J; bases unmatched to any gene: 10.

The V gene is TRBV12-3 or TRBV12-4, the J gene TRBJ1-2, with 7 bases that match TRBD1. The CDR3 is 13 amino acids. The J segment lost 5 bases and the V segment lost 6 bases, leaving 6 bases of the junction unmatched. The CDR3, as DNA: TGTGCCAGCAGCCCTGGGACAGAGTATGGCTACACCTTC. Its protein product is CASSPGTEYGYTF.

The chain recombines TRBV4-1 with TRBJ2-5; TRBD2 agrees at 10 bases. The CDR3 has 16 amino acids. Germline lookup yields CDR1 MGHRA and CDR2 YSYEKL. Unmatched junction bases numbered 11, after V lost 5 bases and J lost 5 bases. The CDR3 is CASSDLLAGRGETQYF. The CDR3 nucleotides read TGCGCCAGCAGCGACCTACTAGCGGGGAGGGGGGAGACCCAGTACTTC.

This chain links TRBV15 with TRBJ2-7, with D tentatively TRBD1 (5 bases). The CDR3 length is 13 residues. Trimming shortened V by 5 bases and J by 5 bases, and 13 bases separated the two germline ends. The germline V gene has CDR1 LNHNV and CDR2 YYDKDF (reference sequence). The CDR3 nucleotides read TGTGCCACCAGCCGACAGTTGCGCGACGAGCAGTACTTC. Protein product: CATSRQLRDEQYF.

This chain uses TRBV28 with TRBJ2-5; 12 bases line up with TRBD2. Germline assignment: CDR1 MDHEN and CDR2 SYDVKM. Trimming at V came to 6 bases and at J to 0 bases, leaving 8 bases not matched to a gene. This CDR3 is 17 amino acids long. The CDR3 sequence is CASRRLAGDSYQETQYF. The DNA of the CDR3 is TGTGCCAGCAGACGACTAGCGGGGGACTCGTACCAAGAGACCCAGTACTTC. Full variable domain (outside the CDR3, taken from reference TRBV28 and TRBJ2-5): DVKVTQSSRYLVKRTGEKVFLECVQDMDHENMFWYRQDPGLGLRLIYFSYDVKMKEKGDIPEGYSVSREKKERFSLILESASTNQTSMYLCASRRLAGDSYQETQYFGPGTRLLVL.

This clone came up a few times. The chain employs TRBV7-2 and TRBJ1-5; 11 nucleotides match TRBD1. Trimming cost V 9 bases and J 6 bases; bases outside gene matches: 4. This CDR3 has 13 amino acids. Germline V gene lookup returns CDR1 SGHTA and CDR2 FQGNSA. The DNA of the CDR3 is TGTGCCAGTGGACAGGGGGCAGGTCAGCCCCAGCATTTT. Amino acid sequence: CASGQGAGQPQHF.

Here the CDR3 reads CASSLGGVAGQTYEQYF. DNA for the CDR3: TGCGCCAGCAGCTTGGGGGGCGTGGCGGGACAGACCTACGAGCAGTACTTC. This chain links TRBV5-1 with TRBJ2-7, with D perhaps matching TRBD1 (7 bases). V was pared by 0 bases and J by 2 bases, with 18 bases between. Germline loops: CDR1 SGHRS, CDR2 YFSETQ. The CDR3 is made up of 17 amino acids.

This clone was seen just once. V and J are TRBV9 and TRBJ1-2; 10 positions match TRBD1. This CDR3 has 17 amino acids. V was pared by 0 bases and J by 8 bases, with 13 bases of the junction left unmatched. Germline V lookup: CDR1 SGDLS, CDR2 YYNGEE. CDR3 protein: CASSVDVTGGALAGYTF. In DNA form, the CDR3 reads TGTGCCAGCAGCGTAGATGTGACAGGGGGCGCCTTGGCCGGCTACACCTTC.

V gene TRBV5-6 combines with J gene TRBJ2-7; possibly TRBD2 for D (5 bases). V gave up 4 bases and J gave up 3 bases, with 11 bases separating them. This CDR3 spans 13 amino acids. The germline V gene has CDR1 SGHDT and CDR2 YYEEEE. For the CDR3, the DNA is TGTGCCAGCAGCCGGGGAACACTCTACGAGCAGTACTTC. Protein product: CASSRGTLYEQYF.

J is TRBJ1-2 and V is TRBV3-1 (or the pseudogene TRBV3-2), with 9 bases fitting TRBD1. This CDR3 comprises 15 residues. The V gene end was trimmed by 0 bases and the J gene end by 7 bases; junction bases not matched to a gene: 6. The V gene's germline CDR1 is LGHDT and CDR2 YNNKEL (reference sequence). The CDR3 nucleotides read TGTGCCAGCAGCCAAGAACTGACAGGGGGTATTGGCTACACCTTC. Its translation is CASSQELTGGIGYTF.

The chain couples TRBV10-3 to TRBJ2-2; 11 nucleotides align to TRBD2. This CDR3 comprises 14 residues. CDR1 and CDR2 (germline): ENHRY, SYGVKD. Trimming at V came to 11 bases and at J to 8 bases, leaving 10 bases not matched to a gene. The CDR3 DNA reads TGTGCCGTGACTAGCGGGGTTACCGGGGGGGAGCTGTTTTTT. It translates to CAVTSGVTGGELFF.

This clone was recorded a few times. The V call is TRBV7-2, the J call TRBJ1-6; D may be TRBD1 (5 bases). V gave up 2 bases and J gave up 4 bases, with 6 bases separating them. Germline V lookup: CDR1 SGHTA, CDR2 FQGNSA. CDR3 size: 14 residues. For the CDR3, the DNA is TGTGCCAGCAGCTTACAGGGTTATAATTCACCCCTCCACTTT. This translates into CASSLQGYNSPLHF. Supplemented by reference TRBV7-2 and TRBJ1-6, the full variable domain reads GAGVSQSPSNKVTEKGKDVELRCDPISGHTALYWYRQSLGQGLEFLIYFQGNSAPDKSGLPSDRFSAERTGGSVSTLTIQRTQQEDSAVYLCASSLQGYNSPLHFGNGTRLTVT.

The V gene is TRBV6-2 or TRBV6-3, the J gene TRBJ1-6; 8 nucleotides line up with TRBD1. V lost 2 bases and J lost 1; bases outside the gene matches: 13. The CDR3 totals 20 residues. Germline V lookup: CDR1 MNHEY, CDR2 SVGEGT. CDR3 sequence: CASSYGSIQGVLSYNSPLHF. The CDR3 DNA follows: TGTGCCAGCAGTTACGGTTCGATACAGGGGGTGTTATCCTATAATTCACCCCTCCACTTT.

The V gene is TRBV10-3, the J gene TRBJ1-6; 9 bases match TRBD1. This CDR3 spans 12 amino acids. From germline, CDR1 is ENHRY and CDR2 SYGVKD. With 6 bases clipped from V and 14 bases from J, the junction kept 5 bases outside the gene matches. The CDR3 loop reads CAISDRDRALHF. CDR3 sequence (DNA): TGTGCCATCAGCGACCGGGACAGGGCCCTCCACTTT.